This T cell receptor beta chain was observed in a study of cytomegalovirus exposure and HLA in healthy donors. At the level of the study: From donors who were HLA-typed, an early data release held about 85 million unique TCRs.

Comments on this clone: Antigen: not known.

Findings and limits, study-wide: No immune exposure information besides CMV serostatus was available.

Amplification used 60 Vbeta primers and 13 Jbeta primers. How the authors handled the data: In a later analysis, of 80 million or so unique beta chains, roughly 11 million appeared in at least two donors. Assay: immunoSEQ multiplex PCR; the TCRdb copy retains only in-frame clones and omits some. The DNA gave D and trimming, while V, J and clone size come from that table. The data show 170,000 or so clones, about 80% seen once. The sequencing sample was made of PBMCs. The origin of this receptor is a woman aged 55-75 years in good health and CMV-seropositive.

The CDR3 sequence: CASSLVRGVEIEQFF. The CDR3 DNA sequence: TGTGCCAGCAGCTTAGTTCGGGGGGTTGAGATTGAGCAGTTCTTC. The V gene is TRBV7-9, the J gene TRBJ2-1; 7 bases fit TRBD2. Germline V gene lookup returns CDR1 SEHNR and CDR2 FQNEAQ (reference sequence). After removal of 1 base from V and 9 bases from J, the junction contained 9 bases not matched to a gene. The CDR3 extends over 15 amino acids.